What follows describes a single TCR beta chain. The data stem from a study of Ad26.COV2.S vaccination and SARS-CoV-2 variants. As to treatment: roughly 19 received Ad26.COV2.S at low or high dose, single or two shots; 5 received placebo; per-sample allocation not given. Samples came from day 63 after the first vaccine or placebo injection. The repertoire was sequenced with immunoSEQ multiplex PCR; TCRdb's copy has only in-frame clones and lacks some. The sample yields 450,000 to 550,000 clones, approximately 89% seen once. The source is a person between 18 and 59 years old who received the Ad26.COV2.S COVID-19 vaccine or a placebo. This material consisted of peripheral blood, taken in a trial of Ad26.COV2.S vaccine versus placebo.

CDR3 DNA: TGTGCCAGCAGCTTAGATCCTCAGCAGCCCCAGCATTTT. Amino acids: CASSLDPQQPQHF. This chain uses TRBV11-2 with TRBJ1-5; D is unresolved. This CDR3 comprises 13 residues. Germline V gene sequence: CDR1 SGHAT, CDR2 FQNNGV. V was cut by 0 bases and J by 7 bases, with 7 bases left in between.